Here is one T cell receptor beta chain with its context. Its antigen is unidentified. Assay: immunoSEQ multiplex PCR; the TCRdb copy retains only in-frame clones and omits some. The sample lists about 120,000 clones; approximately 93% were seen once. Looked up from germline, CDR1 is LGHDT and CDR2 is YNNKEL (reference sequence). V was trimmed by 0 bases and J by 4 bases, leaving 15 bases between them. This CDR3 region has 16 residues. The sample originates from a study of T cell responses to AZD1222 COVID-19 vaccine. Study-wide findings and caveats: Without day 14 samples, only post-peak T cell repertoires were studied. Along spike, vaccine-associated CD4 TCRs were found throughout, with dominance at 160-218 and 743-854.

The source is an adult in good health. The V call is TRBV3-1 (or the pseudogene TRBV3-2), the J call TRBJ1-1; D is possibly TRBD1 (5 bases). This specimen consisted of peripheral blood, obtained on day 0 of AZD1222 vaccination. This CDR3 is CASSQDRFREPTEAFF. The CDR3 DNA follows: TGTGCCAGCAGCCAAGATAGATTCAGGGAACCCACTGAAGCTTTCTTT.